These 2 T cell receptor beta chains originate from one sample sequenced in a study of control samples from healthy donors and cancer patients. Libraries were prepared by immunoSEQ multiplex PCR; TCRdb keeps only in-frame clonotypes and omits some of them. The sample shows around 82,000 clones, about nine tenths of them seen only once. Sequenced: blood. The receptors shown here come from a man in his fifties in good health.

J is TRBJ1-4 and V is TRBV4-3; no firm D call. With 1 base removed from V and 7 bases from J, the gap between germline ends came to 7 bases. The CDR3 extends over 13 amino acids. In germline, CDR1 is LGHNA, CDR2 YSLEER. CDR3 residues: CASSQGPGEKLFF. For the CDR3, the DNA is TGCGCCAGCAGCCAAGGGCCAGGTGAAAAACTGTTTTTT.

The gene calls are TRBV6-4 and TRBJ2-7, with TRBD2 as a possible D gene (5 bases). This CDR3 contains 13 residues. V lost 4 bases to trimming and J lost 7 bases, with 14 bases between them. Germline V lookup: CDR1 MRHNA, CDR2 SNTAGT. The CDR3 reads CASSAQLTTEQYF. CDR3 DNA sequence: TGTGCCAGCAGTGCACAGCTGACTACGGAGCAGTACTTC.